This TCR beta chain was identified during a study of post-analysis software for immune sequencing data. Study outcomes and limitations: In patients, roughly 5 TRBV segments were more frequent than in controls, with TRBV5-6, TRBV5-1 and TRBV20-1 among them.

This clonotype appeared once. The antigen is undetermined. Researchers reported that TCR beta cDNA libraries carried unique molecular identifiers. In TCRdb, the PCR reads were re-called with MiXCR into one record per CDR3 protein. Of approximately 440,000 distinct CDR3 sequences listed, under 55% are singletons. The CDR3 sequence is 16 residues long. Trimming left V 0 bases short and J 2 bases short, with 13 bases between. Germline V gene lookup returns CDR1 PRHDT and CDR2 FYEKMQ (reference sequence). This TCR came from a girl under 18 with multiple sclerosis. This rearrangement joins TRBV13 to TRBJ1-2; D unresolved. The sample was blood. CDR3 sequence: CASSLGGGSLNYGYTF. CDR3 sequence (DNA): TGTGCCAGCAGCTTAGGCGGAGGCAGTCTAAACTATGGCTACACCTTC.